A selection of T cell receptor beta chains follows, all from one sample in a study of cytomegalovirus exposure and HLA in healthy donors. TCRdb keeps only in-frame clones here, not all; method: immunoSEQ multiplex PCR. The sample shows about 140,000 clones, 76% of them seen only once. The specimen sequenced was PBMCs. These receptors came from a man aged 35 to 55 in good health and CMV-seronegative. Each CDR3 is given with its conserved first and last residue. Fields, in order: D gene, J gene, V gene, clone size, CDR3 protein, CDR3 DNA. A D gene is named only where the DNA matches it firmly. Clone size is shown for a subset of rows, as once, few, many or a class of expanded clone.

TRBD1 TRBJ2-5 TRBV5-1 . CASSVAGTGKETQYF TGCGCCAGCAGCGTGGCCGGGACAGGGAAAGAGACCCAGTACTTC
. TRBJ1-5 TRBV9 . CASSIGADNQPQHF TGTGCCAGCAGCATAGGGGCAGATAATCAGCCCCAGCATTTT
TRBD2 TRBJ2-7 TRBV7-2 . CASSLTNAGLAGGINEQYF TGTGCCAGCAGCTTAACCAACGCGGGACTAGCGGGAGGCATAAACGAGCAGTACTTC
. TRBJ1-5 TRBV6-5 . CASRSGNQPQHF TGTGCCAGCAGATCAGGGAATCAGCCCCAGCATTTT
. TRBJ2-7 TRBV27 . CASSSIDSYEQYF TGTGCCAGCAGTTCTATAGACAGCTACGAGCAGTACTTC
. TRBJ2-7 TRBV5-1 few CASRDTAYEQYF TGCGCCAGCAGGGACACAGCCTACGAGCAGTACTTC
. TRBJ1-6 TRBV30 . CAWSAGHMYSPLHF TGTGCCTGGTCCGCAGGCCACATGTACTCACCCCTCCACTTT
. TRBJ2-3 TRBV2 . CASSGSGDTQYF TGTGCCAGCAGTGGGTCGGGAGATACGCAGTATTTT
TRBD2 TRBJ2-5 TRBV6-1 . CASSATITLAGTGETQYF TGTGCCAGCAGTGCGACGATAACACTAGCGGGGACGGGGGAGACCCAGTACTTC
TRBD2 TRBJ2-2 TRBV5-1 . CASSFLSGRASGELFF TGCGCCAGCAGCTTTCTTAGCGGGAGGGCGAGCGGGGAGCTGTTTTTT
. TRBJ1-5 TRBV7-2 . CASSLQGLHQPQHF TGTGCCAGCAGCTTACAGGGACTCCATCAGCCCCAGCATTTT
TRBD1 TRBJ1-2 TRBV5-1 . CASSRPGQGDGYTF TGCGCCAGCAGCCGCCCGGGACAGGGCGATGGCTACACCTTC
TRBD1 TRBJ2-1 TRBV5-1 once CASNGPKETGFDNEQFF TGCGCCAGCAACGGTCCCAAAGAGACAGGGTTCGACAATGAGCAGTTCTTC
. TRBJ2-7 TRBV11-2 . CASSRLSGSTYEQYF TGTGCCAGCAGTCGATTATCGGGGTCGACCTACGAGCAGTACTTC
TRBD1 TRBJ1-5 TRBV27 . CASSTGTGVQPQHF TGTGCCAGCAGTACTGGGACAGGGGTTCAGCCCCAGCATTTT
TRBD1 TRBJ2-7 TRBV28 few CASSPPGDRALYEQYF TGTGCCAGCAGTCCCCCCGGGGACAGGGCTCTCTACGAGCAGTACTTC
. TRBJ2-1 TRBV4-3 . CASSPAAGEYEQFF TGCGCCAGCAGCCCCGCGGCCGGCGAGTATGAGCAGTTCTTC
. TRBJ1-1 TRBV5-5 . CASSWQDPGEAFF TGTGCCAGCAGCTGGCAGGATCCCGGTGAAGCTTTCTTT
. TRBJ2-7 TRBV2 . CASSEERGEQYF TGTGCCAGCAGTGAGGAAAGAGGCGAGCAGTACTTC
TRBD1 TRBJ2-1 TRBV11-3 . CASSLQAGGNEQFF TGTGCCAGCAGCTTACAGGCAGGGGGCAATGAGCAGTTCTTC
TRBD1 TRBJ2-7 TRBV28 . CASSSGQGAYEQYF TGTGCCAGCAGCTCGGGACAGGGGGCCTACGAGCAGTACTTC
TRBD2 TRBJ2-1 TRBV29-1 . CSVHGGLAGGVVEQFF TGCAGCGTCCACGGGGGACTAGCGGGAGGAGTCGTTGAGCAGTTCTTC
TRBD2 TRBJ2-2 TRBV6-5 . CASSYGLAGSGELFF TGTGCCAGCAGTTACGGGTTAGCGGGATCCGGGGAGCTGTTTTTT
TRBD2 TRBJ2-1 TRBV9 . CASSVSSGVGNEQFF TGTGCCAGCAGCGTTAGTAGCGGGGTTGGCAATGAGCAGTTCTTC
TRBD1 TRBJ1-3 TRBV5-1 . CASSAQGSGNTIYF TGCGCCAGCAGCGCACAGGGGTCTGGAAACACCATATATTTT